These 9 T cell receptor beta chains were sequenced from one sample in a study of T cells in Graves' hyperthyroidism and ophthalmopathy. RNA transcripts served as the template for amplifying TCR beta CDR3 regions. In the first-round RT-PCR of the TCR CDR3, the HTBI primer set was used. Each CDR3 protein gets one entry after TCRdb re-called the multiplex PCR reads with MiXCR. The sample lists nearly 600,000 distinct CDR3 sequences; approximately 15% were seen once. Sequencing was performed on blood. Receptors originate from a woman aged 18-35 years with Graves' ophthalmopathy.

CDR3: CSAHWTSGIEQYF. The CDR3 DNA reads as TGCAGTGCTCACTGGACTAGCGGTATTGAGCAGTACTTC. The chain is built from TRBV20-1 and TRBJ2-7, with 10 bases aligning to TRBD2. Germline CDR1 and CDR2: DFQATT and SNEGSKA (reference sequence). The CDR3 has 13 residues. Trimming cost V 5 bases and J 7 bases; bases outside gene matches: 8.

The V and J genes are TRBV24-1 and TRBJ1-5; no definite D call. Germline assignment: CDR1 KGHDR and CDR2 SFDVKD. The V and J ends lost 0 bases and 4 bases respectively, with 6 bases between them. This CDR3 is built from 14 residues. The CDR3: CATSDLQRNQPQHF. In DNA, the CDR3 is TGTGCCACCAGTGATTTGCAACGAAATCAGCCCCAGCATTTT.

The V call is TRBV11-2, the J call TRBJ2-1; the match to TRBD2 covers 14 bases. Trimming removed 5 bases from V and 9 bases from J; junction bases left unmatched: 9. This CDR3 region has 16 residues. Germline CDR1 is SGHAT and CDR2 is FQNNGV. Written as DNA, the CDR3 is TGTGCCAGCAGCCTCAGACTAGCGGGAGGGGCGGTTGAGCAGTTCTTC. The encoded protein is CASSLRLAGGAVEQFF.

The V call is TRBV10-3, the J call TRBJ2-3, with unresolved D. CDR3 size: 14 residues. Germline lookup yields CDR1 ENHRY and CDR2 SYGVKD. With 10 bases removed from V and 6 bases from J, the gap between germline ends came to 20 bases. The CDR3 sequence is CATATPLVRDTQYF. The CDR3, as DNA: TGTGCCACCGCAACCCCCCTAGTCCGGGATACGCAGTATTTT.

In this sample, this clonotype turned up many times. In DNA, the CDR3 is TGCAGTGCTAGGAGAGGGAACGGGGAGCTGTTTTTT. Translating gives CSARRGNGELFF. This chain joins TRBV20-1 and TRBJ2-2, with D perhaps matching TRBD2 (5 bases). The ends were cut back, 3 bases at V and 7 bases at J, with 9 bases in the middle. The CDR3 runs to 12 residues. Germline CDR1 and CDR2: DFQATT and SNEGSKA (reference sequence).

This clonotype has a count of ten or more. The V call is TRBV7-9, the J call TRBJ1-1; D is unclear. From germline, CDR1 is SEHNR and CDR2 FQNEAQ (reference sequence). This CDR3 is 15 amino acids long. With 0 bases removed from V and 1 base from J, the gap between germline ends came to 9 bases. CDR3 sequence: CASSLASAENTEAFF. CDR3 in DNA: TGTGCCAGCAGCTTAGCCTCGGCGGAGAACACTGAAGCTTTCTTT.

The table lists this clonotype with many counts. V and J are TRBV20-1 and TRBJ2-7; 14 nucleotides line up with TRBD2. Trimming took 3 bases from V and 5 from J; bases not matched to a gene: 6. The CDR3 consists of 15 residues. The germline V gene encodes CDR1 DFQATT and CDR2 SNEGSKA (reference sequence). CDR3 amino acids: CSARGLAGVSDEQYF. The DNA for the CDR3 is TGCAGTGCTAGGGGACTAGCGGGAGTCTCAGACGAGCAGTACTTC.

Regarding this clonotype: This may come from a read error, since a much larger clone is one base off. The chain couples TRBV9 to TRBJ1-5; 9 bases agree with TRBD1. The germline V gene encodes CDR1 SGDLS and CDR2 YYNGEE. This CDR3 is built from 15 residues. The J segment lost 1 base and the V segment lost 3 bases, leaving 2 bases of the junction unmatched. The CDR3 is CASSGQGESNQPQHF. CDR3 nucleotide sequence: TGTGCCAGCAGCGGACAGGGGGAGAGCAATCAGCCCCAGCATTTT.

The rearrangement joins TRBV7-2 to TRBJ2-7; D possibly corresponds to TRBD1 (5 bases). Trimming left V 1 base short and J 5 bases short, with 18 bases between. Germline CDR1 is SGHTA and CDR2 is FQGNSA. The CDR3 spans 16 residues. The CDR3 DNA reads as TGTGCCAGCAGCTTAGAGAATGAAGGGGAAAGGGACGAGCAGTACTTC. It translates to CASSLENEGERDEQYF.